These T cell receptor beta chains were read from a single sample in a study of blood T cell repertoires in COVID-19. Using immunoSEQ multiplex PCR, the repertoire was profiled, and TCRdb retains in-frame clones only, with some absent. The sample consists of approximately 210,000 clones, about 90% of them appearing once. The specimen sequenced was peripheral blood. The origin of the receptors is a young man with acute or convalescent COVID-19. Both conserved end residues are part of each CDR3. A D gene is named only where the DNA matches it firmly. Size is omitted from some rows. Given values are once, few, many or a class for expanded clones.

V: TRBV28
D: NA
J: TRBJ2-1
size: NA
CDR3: CASSLLGDEQFF
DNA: TGTGCCAGCAGTCTCCTCGGTGATGAGCAGTTCTTC

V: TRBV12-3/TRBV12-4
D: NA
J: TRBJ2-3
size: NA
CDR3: CASSNRGATQYF
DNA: TGTGCCAGCAGTAACCGTGGGGCTACGCAGTATTTT

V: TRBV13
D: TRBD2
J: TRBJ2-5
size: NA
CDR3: CASSLEGWGGSGSETQYF
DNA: TGTGCCAGCAGCTTAGAAGGGTGGGGCGGGAGTGGAAGTGAGACCCAGTACTTC

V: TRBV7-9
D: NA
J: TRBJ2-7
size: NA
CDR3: CASSRAAAQYEQYF
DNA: TGTGCCAGCAGCCGCGCGGCAGCCCAGTACGAGCAGTACTTC

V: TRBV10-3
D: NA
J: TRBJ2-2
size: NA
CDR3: CAISGQGPPGELFF
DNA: TGTGCCATCAGTGGCCAGGGTCCTCCCGGGGAGCTGTTTTTT

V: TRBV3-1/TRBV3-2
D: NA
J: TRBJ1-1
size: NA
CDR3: CASSHLGATTEAFF
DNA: TGTGCCAGCAGCCATCTGGGAGCTACCACTGAAGCTTTCTTT

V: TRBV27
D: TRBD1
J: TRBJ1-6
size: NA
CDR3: CASRLTGGTYNSPLHF
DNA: TGTGCCAGCAGGCTGACAGGGGGCACCTATAATTCACCCCTCCACTTT

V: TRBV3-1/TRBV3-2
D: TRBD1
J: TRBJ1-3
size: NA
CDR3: CASSKQGALTGNTIYF
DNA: TGTGCCAGCAGCAAACAGGGGGCATTAACTGGAAACACCATATATTTT

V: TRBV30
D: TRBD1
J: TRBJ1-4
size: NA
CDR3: CAWSPPGTGVGEKLFF
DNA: TGTGCCTGGAGTCCTCCCGGGACAGGGGTAGGAGAAAAACTGTTTTTT

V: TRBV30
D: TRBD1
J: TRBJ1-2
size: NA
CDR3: CAWSGQGNYGYTF
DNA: TGTGCCTGGAGTGGACAGGGGAACTATGGCTACACCTTC

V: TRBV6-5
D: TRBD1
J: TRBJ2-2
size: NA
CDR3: CASSWGQGAGGELFF
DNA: TGTGCCAGCAGCTGGGGACAGGGGGCTGGCGGGGAGCTGTTTTTT

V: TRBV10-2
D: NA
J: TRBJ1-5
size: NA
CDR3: CASSTTPGSGGNQPQHF
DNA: TGCGCCAGCAGTACCACGCCGGGCTCCGGGGGGAATCAGCCCCAGCATTTT

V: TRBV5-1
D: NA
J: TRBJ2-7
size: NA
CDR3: CASSLAGEEQYF
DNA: TGCGCCAGCAGCTTGGCCGGGGAAGAGCAGTACTTC

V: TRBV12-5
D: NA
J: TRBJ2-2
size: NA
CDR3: CASGLVEAGELFF
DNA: TGTGCTAGTGGTTTGGTAGAGGCCGGGGAGCTGTTTTTT

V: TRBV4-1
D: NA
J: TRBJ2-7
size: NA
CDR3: CASSQESTGTYEQYF
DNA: TGCGCCAGCAGCCAAGAATCTACAGGGACCTACGAGCAGTACTTC

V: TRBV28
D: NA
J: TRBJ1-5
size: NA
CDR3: CASSSQAGRAQPQHF
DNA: TGTGCCAGCAGCTCCCAAGCAGGGAGGGCTCAGCCCCAGCATTTT

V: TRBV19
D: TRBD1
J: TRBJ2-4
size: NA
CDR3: CASSPQGKGNIQYF
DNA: TGTGCCAGTAGTCCACAGGGGAAGGGAAACATTCAGTACTTC

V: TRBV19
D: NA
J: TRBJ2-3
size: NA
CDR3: CATTTQGRTDTQYF
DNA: TGTGCCACGACCACACAGGGACGCACAGATACGCAGTATTTT

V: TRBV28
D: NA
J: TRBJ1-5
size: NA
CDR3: CASSRQINQPQHF
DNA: TGTGCCAGCAGCCGACAGATCAATCAGCCCCAGCATTTT

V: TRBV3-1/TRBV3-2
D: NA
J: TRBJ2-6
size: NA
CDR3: CASSPEDGSGANVLTF
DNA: TGTGCCAGCAGTCCCGAGGATGGCTCTGGGGCCAACGTCCTGACTTTC

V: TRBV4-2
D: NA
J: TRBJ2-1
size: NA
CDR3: CASSLGEGGYNEQFF
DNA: TGTGCCAGCAGTCTAGGGGAGGGGGGATACAATGAGCAGTTCTTC

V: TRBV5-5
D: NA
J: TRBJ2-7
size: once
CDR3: CASSLFLAASYEQYF
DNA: TGTGCCAGCAGCTTGTTTTTAGCGGCCTCCTACGAGCAGTACTTC

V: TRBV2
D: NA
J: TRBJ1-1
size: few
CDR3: CASSGASEAFF
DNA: TGTGCCAGCAGTGGGGCATCGGAAGCTTTCTTT

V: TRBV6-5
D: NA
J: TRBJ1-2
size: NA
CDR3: CASDPGGGFYGYTF
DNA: TGTGCCAGCGACCCTGGGGGCGGGTTCTATGGCTACACCTTC

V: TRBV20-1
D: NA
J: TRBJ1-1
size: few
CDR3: CSARQNTEAFF
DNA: TGCAGTGCTAGACAGAACACTGAAGCTTTCTTT

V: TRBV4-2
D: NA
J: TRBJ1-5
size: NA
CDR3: CASSQDLRQPQHF
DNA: TGTGCCAGCAGCCAAGATCTACGGCAGCCCCAGCATTTT

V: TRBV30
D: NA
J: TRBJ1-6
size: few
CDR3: CACSLSPSGVLHF
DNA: TGTGCCTGCTCCCTAAGTCCTTCCGGGGTACTCCACTTT

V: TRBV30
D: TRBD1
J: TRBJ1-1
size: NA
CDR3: CAWRVTGVGTEAFF
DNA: TGTGCCTGGAGGGTGACAGGGGTTGGCACTGAAGCTTTCTTT

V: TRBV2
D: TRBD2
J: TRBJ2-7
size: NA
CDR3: CASSSGLAPAYEQYF
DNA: TGTGCCAGCAGCTCTGGACTAGCGCCGGCCTACGAGCAGTACTTC

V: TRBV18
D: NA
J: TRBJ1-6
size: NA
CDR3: CASSPQGVRPLHF
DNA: TGTGCCAGCTCACCACAAGGGGTCAGGCCCCTCCACTTT

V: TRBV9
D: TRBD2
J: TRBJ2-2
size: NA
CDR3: CASSVKVLAGGSGELFF
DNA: TGTGCCAGCAGCGTAAAAGTCCTAGCGGGAGGATCCGGGGAGCTGTTTTTT

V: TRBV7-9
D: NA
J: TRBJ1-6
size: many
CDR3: CASSLYGSSPLHF
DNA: TGTGCCAGCAGCTTATACGGGTCCTCACCCCTCCACTTT

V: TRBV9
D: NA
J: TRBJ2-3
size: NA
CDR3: CASSVSSSSTDTQYF
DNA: TGTGCCAGCAGCGTTTCGTCTAGCAGCACAGATACGCAGTATTTT

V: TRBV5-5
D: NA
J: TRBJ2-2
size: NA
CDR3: CASSLSGASTGELFF
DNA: TGTGCCAGCAGCTTGTCAGGGGCTAGCACCGGGGAGCTGTTTTTT

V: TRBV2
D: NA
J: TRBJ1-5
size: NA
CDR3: CATGGGGQPQHF
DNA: TGTGCCACCGGGGGTGGGGGTCAGCCCCAGCATTTT